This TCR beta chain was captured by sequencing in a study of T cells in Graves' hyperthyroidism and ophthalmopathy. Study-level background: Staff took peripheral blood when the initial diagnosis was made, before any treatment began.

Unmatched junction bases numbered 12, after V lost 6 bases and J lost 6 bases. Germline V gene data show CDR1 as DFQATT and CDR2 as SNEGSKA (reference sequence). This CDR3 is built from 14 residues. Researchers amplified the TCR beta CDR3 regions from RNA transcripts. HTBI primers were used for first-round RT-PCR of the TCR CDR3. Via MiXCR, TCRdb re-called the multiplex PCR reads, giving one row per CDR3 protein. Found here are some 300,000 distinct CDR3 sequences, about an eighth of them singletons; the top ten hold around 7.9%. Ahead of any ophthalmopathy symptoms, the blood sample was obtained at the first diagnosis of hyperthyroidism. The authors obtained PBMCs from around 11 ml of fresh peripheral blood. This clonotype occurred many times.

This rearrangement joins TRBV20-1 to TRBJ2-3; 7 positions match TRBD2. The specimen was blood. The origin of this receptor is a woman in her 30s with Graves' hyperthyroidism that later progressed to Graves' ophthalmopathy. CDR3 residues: CSAAGEDGGDTQYF. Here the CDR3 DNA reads TGCAGTGCGGCGGGGGAAGACGGAGGGGATACGCAGTATTTT.